This is a list of T cell receptor beta chains from one sample in a study of cytomegalovirus exposure and HLA in healthy donors. TCRdb's table, derived via immunoSEQ multiplex PCR, lists solely in-frame clones and lacks some. This table has about 130,000 clones, around nine tenths appearing once. The sequencing input was PBMCs. The receptors were sampled from a woman aged 18-29 years in good health and CMV-seronegative. CDR3s include the opening cysteine and the closing phenylalanine or tryptophan. The D gene is left open where the match is weak. Clone size is shown for a subset of rows, as once, few, many or a class of expanded clone.

d_call j_call clone_size cdr3_length v_call cdr3_nt cdr3_aa
. TRBJ2-4 many 15 TRBV6-5 TGTGCCAGCAGTTCCCTGCCCGATCGGGGTGACATTCAGTACTTC CASSSLPDRGDIQYF
. TRBJ2-2 once 16 TRBV15 TGTGCCACCAGCAGTTGGACTTCCCGAGTTGCCGGGGAGCTGTTTTTT CATSSWTSRVAGELFF
. TRBJ1-5 . 13 TRBV27 TGTGCCAGCAGTTTTGGGGGGAATCAGCCCCAGCATTTT CASSFGGNQPQHF
TRBD1 TRBJ2-2 few 14 TRBV19 TGTGCCACCAGCACAGGGGAAAACACCGGGGAGCTGTTTTTT CATSTGENTGELFF
TRBD2 TRBJ2-1 . 17 TRBV6-4 TGTGCCAGCAGTGACGTACCGCTAGCGGGAGGGCCTCCTGAGCAGTTCTTC CASSDVPLAGGPPEQFF
. TRBJ2-7 . 14 TRBV6-5 TGTGCCAGCAGCACCGGACAGTTAGCCTACGAGCAGTACTTC CASSTGQLAYEQYF
. TRBJ2-2 . 14 TRBV7-8 TGTGCCAGCAGCTTAGCTAGAGGAACCGGGGAGCTGTTTTTT CASSLARGTGELFF
. TRBJ1-1 . 15 TRBV27 TGTGCCAGCAGTTTAATTGGGGGCCCTAACACTGAAGCTTTCTTT CASSLIGGPNTEAFF
. TRBJ2-6 . 15 TRBV28 TGTGCCAGCAGTAAAGACAGCTCTGGGGCCAACGTCCTGACTTTC CASSKDSSGANVLTF
TRBD1 TRBJ1-2 . 15 TRBV2 TGTGCCAGCAGTGAGGGAGGGGGACAGGGCTATGGCTACACCTTC CASSEGGGQGYGYTF
TRBD2 TRBJ2-1 . 15 TRBV4-1 TGCGCCAGCAGCCAAACTAGCGGGAAATACAATGAGCAGTTCTTC CASSQTSGKYNEQFF
TRBD1 TRBJ1-1 . 15 TRBV4-2 TGTGCCAGCAGCCAGAATACAGGGGGAGGGACTGAAGCTTTCTTT CASSQNTGGGTEAFF
. TRBJ2-1 . 15 TRBV13 TGTGCCAGCAGCTCACCCGGGACTCCGAACAATGAGCAGTTCTTC CASSSPGTPNNEQFF
TRBD2 TRBJ2-1 . 15 TRBV6-1 TGTGCCAGCAGTGACCGGACTAGTGGTCGGAGGGAGCAGTTCTTC CASSDRTSGRREQFF
TRBD1 TRBJ2-5 . 17 TRBV5-1 TGCGCCAGCAGAGTGGGGCCCGGACAGGGGGCAAAAGAGACCCAGTACTTC CASRVGPGQGAKETQYF
TRBD2 TRBJ2-7 . 15 TRBV11-3 TGTGCCAGCAGCTTAGAAGGTCTAGCGGGTTACGAGCAGTACTTC CASSLEGLAGYEQYF
TRBD1 TRBJ2-7 . 14 TRBV5-1 TGCGCCAGCAGGAGGGACAGGGTGACCTACGAGCAGTACTTC CASRRDRVTYEQYF
TRBD2 TRBJ2-1 . 15 TRBV2 TGTGCCAGCAGCGGCTCCGCGGGAGGGTCGAGCGCGCAGTTCTTC CASSGSAGGSSAQFF
TRBD2 TRBJ2-7 . 13 TRBV7-8 TGTGCCAGCAGCTTGGGACTAGCGGCGGAGCAGTACTTC CASSLGLAAEQYF
. TRBJ1-5 . 14 TRBV9 TGTGCCAGCAGCCAGGGTTTCGACAATCAGCCCCAGCATTTT CASSQGFDNQPQHF
TRBD2 TRBJ2-2 . 17 TRBV28 TGTGCCAGCAGAAGAAAAAAAGCGGGAGCGCACACCGGGGAGCTGTTTTTT CASRRKKAGAHTGELFF
TRBD1 TRBJ2-7 . 14 TRBV6-5 TGTGCCAGCAGTCTAATCCGGGACAGCTACGAGCAGTACTTC CASSLIRDSYEQYF
TRBD1 TRBJ2-2 once 15 TRBV7-6 TGTGCCAGCAGCTTGGGACAGGGGGCGACCGGGGAGCTGTTTTTT CASSLGQGATGELFF
TRBD2 TRBJ2-3 . 17 TRBV9 TGTGCCAGCAGCGTAGCGGTTAGCGGGAGGTTAGCAGATACGCAGTATTTT CASSVAVSGRLADTQYF
. TRBJ2-2 . 14 TRBV5-1 TGCGCCAGCAGCCGTGTAATCAACACCGGGGAGCTGTTTTTT CASSRVINTGELFF
. TRBJ2-3 . 16 TRBV28 TGTGCCAGCGGGGATCCTACGGCAGGGAGCACAGATACGCAGTATTTT CASGDPTAGSTDTQYF
. TRBJ1-2 . 12 TRBV5-1 TGCGCCAGCAGCTTAGGGGTTGACGGCTACACCTTC CASSLGVDGYTF
. TRBJ2-7 . 15 TRBV7-9 TGTGCCAGCAGCTTAGCGGGGACTTTAACCTACGAGCAGTACTTC CASSLAGTLTYEQYF
. TRBJ2-7 . 11 TRBV5-1 TGCGCCAGCCCGACGGGAGTCGAGCAGTACTTC CASPTGVEQYF
. TRBJ1-1 . 14 TRBV19 TGTGCCAGTAGTAAAACAGGGAGCCGGACTGAAGCTTTCTTT CASSKTGSRTEAFF
TRBD2 TRBJ2-7 . 16 TRBV11-2 TGTGCCAGCAGACCCACCTCTAGCGGGATCACTTACGAGCAGTACTTC CASRPTSSGITYEQYF
. TRBJ2-1 . 14 TRBV10-2 TGCGCCAGCAGTGAGTCGGAGGGGTGGTATGAGCAGTTCTTC CASSESEGWYEQFF
. TRBJ2-7 few 12 TRBV5-5 TGTGCCAGCAGCTTGGACCCTCGGGAGCAGTACTTC CASSLDPREQYF
. TRBJ1-4 . 17 TRBV7-7 TGTGCTAGCAGCCCGACGCTAATTGGACGGGGGAAAGAAAAACTGTTTTTT CASSPTLIGRGKEKLFF
TRBD2 TRBJ2-1 . 15 TRBV11-2 TGTGCCAGCAGCCTTACTAGCGGGAGCATATATGAGCAGTTCTTC CASSLTSGSIYEQFF
TRBD2 TRBJ2-1 . 15 TRBV4-1 TGCGCCAGCAGCCAAGGGACTAGCGCCTACAATGAGCAGTTCTTC CASSQGTSAYNEQFF
. TRBJ2-1 . 13 TRBV4-1 TGCGCCAGCAGCCCCCAGGCGAAGAATGAGCAGTTCTTC CASSPQAKNEQFF
TRBD1 TRBJ2-7 . 15 TRBV5-8 TGTGCCAGCAGCTTGGGCCGGGACAGCCTGAACGAGCAGTACTTC CASSLGRDSLNEQYF
TRBD1 TRBJ1-3 few 14 TRBV5-1 TGCGCCAGCAGCTCGCCGGGACAGGAAAACACCATATATTTT CASSSPGQENTIYF
TRBD1 TRBJ1-1 . 15 TRBV15 TGTGCCACCAGCACAGGACAGGGATCGGACACTGAAGCTTTCTTT CATSTGQGSDTEAFF
TRBD2 TRBJ2-1 . 15 TRBV30 TGTGCCTGGAGTGGGTTGCGGGAGGATTACAATGAGCAGTTCTTC CAWSGLREDYNEQFF
. TRBJ2-7 . 13 TRBV11-2 TGTGCCAGCAGCTTGAAACGGGTCTACGAGCAGTACTTC CASSLKRVYEQYF
TRBD2 TRBJ2-3 . 15 TRBV28 TGTGCCAGCAGTACCCTAGCGGTGCTCCTGGATACGCAGTATTTT CASSTLAVLLDTQYF
TRBD2 TRBJ2-3 . 14 TRBV19 TGTGCCAGTAGGAATAGCGGGGGCACAGATACGCAGTATTTT CASRNSGGTDTQYF
. TRBJ2-1 . 15 TRBV27 TGTGCCAGCAGTCCTATAGGAGGGAGTAACTCTGAGCAGTTCTTC CASSPIGGSNSEQFF
TRBD1 TRBJ2-7 once 15 TRBV7-6 TGTGCCAGCAGCCTCGGACAGGGATTTTCCTACGAGCAGTACTTC CASSLGQGFSYEQYF
TRBD1 TRBJ1-1 . 15 TRBV2 TGTGCCAGCATTCGACAGGGGGCGTTGAACACTGAAGCTTTCTTT CASIRQGALNTEAFF
TRBD2 TRBJ2-1 . 17 TRBV10-1 TGCGCCAGCAGTGAGAGTACGACTAGCGGGTTCTTGAATGAGCAGTTCTTC CASSESTTSGFLNEQFF
TRBD2 TRBJ2-1 . 15 TRBV30 TGTGCCTCAAACTGGGCCCTGGCGGGAGACAATGAGCAGTTCTTC CASNWALAGDNEQFF
. TRBJ1-3 few 14 TRBV28 TGTGCCAGCAGTAAGCTGTACTCTGGAAACACCATATATTTT CASSKLYSGNTIYF
TRBD2 TRBJ2-2 once 15 TRBV11-2 TGTGCCAGCAGGAAACTAGCGGGACCCCCCGGGGAGCTGTTTTTT CASRKLAGPPGELFF
. TRBJ2-2 . 12 TRBV27 TGTGCCACCTTAGCGAGCACCGGGGAGCTGTTTTTT CATLASTGELFF
. TRBJ1-1 . 13 TRBV29-1 TGCAGCGTTGAGCGCAGGGGAGGGATTGAAGCTTTCTTT CSVERRGGIEAFF
. TRBJ2-5 . 15 TRBV18 TGTGCCAGCTCAACCAGAGAGAGGGATTCGGAGACCCAGTACTTC CASSTRERDSETQYF
TRBD2 TRBJ2-5 . 16 TRBV11-2 TGTGCCAGCAGCTTAGTCTACGGGGGGGCGACGGAGACCCAGTACTTC CASSLVYGGATETQYF
TRBD2 TRBJ2-7 . 16 TRBV10-3 TGTGCCATCAGTGATCTCGGGACTAGCGGGAGATACGAGCAGTACTTC CAISDLGTSGRYEQYF
. TRBJ1-3 . 15 TRBV19 TGTGCCAGTAGTATAGGCCCAGGGGCTGGAAACACCATATATTTT CASSIGPGAGNTIYF
TRBD2 TRBJ2-7 . 14 TRBV11-2 TGTGCCAGCAGCTCGGGACTAGCGGGAATAGAGCAGTACTTC CASSSGLAGIEQYF
. TRBJ2-3 . 14 TRBV7-9 TGTGCCAGCAGCTCGGCGGTGGGCACAGATACGCAGTATTTT CASSSAVGTDTQYF
. TRBJ2-3 . 15 TRBV19 TGTGCCAGTGCTACCGGACAAGGGGGCACAGATACGCAGTATTTT CASATGQGGTDTQYF